Listed here are 7 T cell receptor beta chains from one sample, sequenced in a study of blood T cells in healthy people across ages. A second roughly 7 to 11 cycle PCR used barcoded and J-beta primers. TCRdb independently ran MiXCR on the 5' RACE reads; one entry per CDR3 protein. The sample shows roughly 860,000 distinct CDR3 sequences, approximately 65% of them seen only once. Sample: blood. These TCRs come from a man between 25 and 39 years old in good health.

This clonotype appeared a few times. The chain uses TRBV20-1 and TRBJ2-1; TRBD2 aligns across 10 bases. Germline lookup yields CDR1 DFQATT and CDR2 SNEGSKA (reference sequence). CDR3 length: 14 amino acids. V lost 5 bases, J lost 6 bases, and 7 bases stayed unmatched. CDR3 amino acids: CSAAPAGGTNEQFF. The CDR3 nucleotides are TGCAGTGCTGCCCCAGCGGGGGGGACCAATGAGCAGTTCTTC.

This clonotype has just one count. This sequence joins TRBV6-5 and TRBJ2-3; 7 nucleotides agree with TRBD2. Germline loops: CDR1 MNHEY, CDR2 SVGAGI. V dropped 6 bases and J dropped 4; count of bases not matched to a gene: 13. This CDR3 region has 16 residues. The CDR3 nucleotides are TGTGCCAGCAGCCGCGGACTAGGTTCTCGGCCAGATACGCAGTATTTT. As protein: CASSRGLGSRPDTQYF.

The chain joins TRBV12-3 or TRBV12-4 to TRBJ2-4, with TRBD2 matching 11 bases. With V trimmed by 3 bases and J by 5 bases, 3 bases remained unmatched. The CDR3 has 15 amino acids. CDR3 nucleotides: TGTGCCAGCAGTTTGATAGCGGGGGGGCAAAACATTCAGTACTTC. Amino acids: CASSLIAGGQNIQYF.

The chain combines TRBV7-2 with TRBJ2-2; D unresolved. The CDR3 has 13 residues. Germline loops: CDR1 SGHTA, CDR2 FQGNSA. V was trimmed by 5 bases and J by 4 bases, leaving 8 bases between them. As DNA, the CDR3 is TGTGCCAGCAGCCCTCGTGGCACCGGGGAGCTGTTTTTT. It is translated as CASSPRGTGELFF. The whole variable domain, remainder taken from reference TRBV7-2 and TRBJ2-2, is GAGVSQSPSNKVTEKGKDVELRCDPISGHTALYWYRQSLGQGLEFLIYFQGNSAPDKSGLPSDRFSAERTGGSVSTLTIQRTQQEDSAVYLCASSPRGTGELFFGEGSRLTVL.

This clonotype was found many times. This chain joins TRBV20-1 and TRBJ2-1; D possibly corresponds to TRBD2 (5 bases). Between the trimmed V and J ends, which lost 4 bases and 8 bases, there was a span of 12 bases. The CDR3 runs 12 residues. Germline CDR1 DFQATT, CDR2 SNEGSKA (reference sequence). CDR3 sequence reads: CSATREGYEQFF. The CDR3 DNA follows: TGCAGTGCTACCCGGGAAGGGTATGAGCAGTTCTTC.

The V call is TRBV9, the J call TRBJ1-6; maybe TRBD1 (5 bases). The length of the CDR3 is 15 residues. V was trimmed by 3 bases and J by 5 bases, leaving 12 bases between them. CDR1 is SGDLS, CDR2 YYNGEE, per germline. The CDR3 is CASSEWGRDNSPLHF. In nucleotides, the CDR3 is TGTGCCAGCAGCGAGTGGGGGAGGGATAATTCACCCCTCCACTTT.

The chain employs TRBV12-3 or TRBV12-4 and TRBJ1-1; D remains ambiguous. Trimming took 5 bases from V and 4 from J, leaving 17 bases between them. This CDR3 is 15 amino acids long. The DNA of the CDR3 is TGTGCCAGCAGTACCGGGAGGTCTCATGTCACTGAAGCTTTCTTT. This translates into CASSTGRSHVTEAFF.